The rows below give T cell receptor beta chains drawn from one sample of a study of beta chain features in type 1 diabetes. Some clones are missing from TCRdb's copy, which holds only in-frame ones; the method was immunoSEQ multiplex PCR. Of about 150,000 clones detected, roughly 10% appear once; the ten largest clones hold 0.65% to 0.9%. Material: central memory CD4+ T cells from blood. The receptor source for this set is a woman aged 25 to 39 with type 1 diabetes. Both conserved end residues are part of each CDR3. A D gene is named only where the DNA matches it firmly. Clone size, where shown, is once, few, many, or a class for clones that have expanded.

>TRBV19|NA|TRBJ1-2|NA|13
CASSVTGDYGYTF
TGTGCCAGTAGTGTTACAGGAGACTATGGCTACACCTTC
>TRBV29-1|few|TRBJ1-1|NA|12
CSVTRGDTEAFF
TGCAGCGTGACCCGGGGGGACACTGAAGCTTTCTTT
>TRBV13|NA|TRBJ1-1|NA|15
CASSLRRRLNTEAFF
TGTGCCAGCAGCTTAAGACGGAGACTGAACACTGAAGCTTTCTTT
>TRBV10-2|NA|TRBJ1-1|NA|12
CASLTGNTEAFF
TGCGCCAGCCTAACAGGGAACACTGAAGCTTTCTTT
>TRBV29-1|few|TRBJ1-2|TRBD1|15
CSATSGQGTHYGYTF
TGCAGCGCCACGAGCGGACAGGGAACCCACTATGGCTACACCTTC
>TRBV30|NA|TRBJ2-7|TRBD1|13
CACRTGSSYEQYF
TGTGCCTGTCGGACAGGGAGCTCCTACGAGCAGTACTTC
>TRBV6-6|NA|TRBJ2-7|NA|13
CASRALGDYEQYF
TGTGCCAGCCGCGCACTAGGCGACTACGAGCAGTACTTC
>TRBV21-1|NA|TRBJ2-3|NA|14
CASSKGQGTDTQYF
TGTGCCAGCAGCAAAGGACAGGGCACAGATACGCAGTATTTT
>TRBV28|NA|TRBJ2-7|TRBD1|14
CASSRRDREYEQYF
TGTGCCAGCAGTCGCCGGGACAGGGAATACGAGCAGTACTTC
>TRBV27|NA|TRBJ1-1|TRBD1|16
CASSLSRQGGSTEAFF
TGTGCCAGCAGTTTATCGAGGCAGGGGGGAAGCACTGAAGCTTTCTTT
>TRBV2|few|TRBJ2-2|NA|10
CASSVGELFF
TGTGCCAGCAGCGTAGGGGAGCTGTTTTTT